These T cell receptor beta chains were read from a single sample in a study of shared clonotypes between healthy human individuals. Profiled with immunoSEQ multiplex PCR; TCRdb holds only in-frame clones, not every one. The sample lists around 2.5 million clones, roughly 93% occurring once. Sequenced sample: naive CD4+ T cells from PBMCs. The receptors originated from a man aged 18 to 35 in good health. Some clones in this sample may be carry-over from other donors' samples. Each CDR3 is given with its conserved first and last residue. Each record gives: J gene, V gene, clone size, D gene, CDR3 DNA, CDR3 protein. The D gene is left open where the match is weak. Clone size appears in some rows only: once, few, many, or a class for an expanded clone.

TRBJ2-7,TRBV11-2,.,.,TGTGCCAGCAGCTTTACCAGGCCGACCTACGAGCAGTACTTC,CASSFTRPTYEQYF
TRBJ2-3,TRBV4-3,.,.,TGCGCCAGCAGCCAAGACGCCCTCAACCCCCTCCGGAGGGCAACTAGCACAGATACGCAGTATTTT,CASSQDALNPLRRATSTDTQYF
TRBJ2-2,TRBV13,once,TRBD2,TGTGCCAGCAGCCCTCGGGGCGGGAGTACCGGGGAGCTGTTTTTT,CASSPRGGSTGELFF
TRBJ1-5,TRBV10-3,.,.,TGTGCCATCAGTACAGCAAGTCAGCCCCAGCATTTT,CAISTASQPQHF
TRBJ2-1,TRBV7-9,.,.,TGTGCCAGCAGCCTTGTAGGCAATGAGCAGTTCTTC,CASSLVGNEQFF
TRBJ1-6,TRBV5-1,.,.,TGCGCCAGCAGCTCGGACGGCAATAATTCACCCCTCCACTTT,CASSSDGNNSPLHF
TRBJ2-7,TRBV5-1,.,TRBD2,TGCGCCAGCAGCAACCCGGGAGGGGCGGACGAGCAGTACTTC,CASSNPGGADEQYF
TRBJ1-2,TRBV28,.,.,TGTGCCAGCAGGACTCCCGGGGCCGGGTACGGCTACACCTTC,CASRTPGAGYGYTF
TRBJ1-2,TRBV6-1,.,.,TGTGCCAGCAGTGCCCTTGGGCAGAATAACTATGGCTACACCTTC,CASSALGQNNYGYTF
TRBJ2-3,TRBV7-9,.,.,TGTGCCAGCAGCTTAGGGTCTAGTGAGGATACGCAGTATTTT,CASSLGSSEDTQYF
TRBJ2-5,TRBV7-2,.,.,TGTGCCAGCAGCTCCTTCCGGCGACTCGGGGGACTGGAAGAGACCCAGTACTTC,CASSSFRRLGGLEETQYF